The rows below give T cell receptor beta chains drawn from one sample of a study of T cell responses to AZD1222 COVID-19 vaccine. Profiled with immunoSEQ multiplex PCR; TCRdb holds only in-frame clones, not every one. The sample has roughly 160,000 clones, just over 90% seen once; the top ten hold 1.3%. Sequencing used peripheral blood, obtained 28 days after the second AZD1222 dose. These receptors came from an adult who received the AZD1222 COVID-19 vaccine. CDR3s include the opening cysteine and the closing phenylalanine or tryptophan. The order of the fields is J gene, V gene, clone size, D gene, CDR3 DNA, CDR3 protein. A D gene is named only where the DNA matches it firmly. Size values are once, few and many counts, or a class for expanded clones, and some rows have none.

j_call: TRBJ1-5
v_call: TRBV27
clone_size: -
d_call: -
cdr3_nt: TGTGCCAGCAGCTCGGTCGACAGCAATCAGCCCCAGCATTTT
cdr3_aa: CASSSVDSNQPQHF

j_call: TRBJ2-3
v_call: TRBV5-1
clone_size: -
d_call: -
cdr3_nt: TGCGCCAGCAGCCCGGCGGGGTTCACAGATACGCAGTATTTT
cdr3_aa: CASSPAGFTDTQYF

j_call: TRBJ1-5
v_call: TRBV6-5
clone_size: -
d_call: -
cdr3_nt: TGTGCCAGCACCCAAGCCCGGGGAAGCAATCAGCCCCAGCATTTT
cdr3_aa: CASTQARGSNQPQHF

j_call: TRBJ1-2
v_call: TRBV19
clone_size: -
d_call: -
cdr3_nt: TGTGCCAGTAGTACCGACTCCTATGGCTACACCTTC
cdr3_aa: CASSTDSYGYTF

j_call: TRBJ2-7
v_call: TRBV11-2
clone_size: -
d_call: TRBD1
cdr3_nt: TGTGCCAGCAGCTCTGGACAGGGGGCGCAAGGGTACGAGCAGTACTTC
cdr3_aa: CASSSGQGAQGYEQYF

j_call: TRBJ2-3
v_call: TRBV12-5
clone_size: -
d_call: -
cdr3_nt: TGTGCTAGTGGTTTGCACTTGGTTAAGGAAGATACGCAGTATTTT
cdr3_aa: CASGLHLVKEDTQYF

j_call: TRBJ1-2
v_call: TRBV2
clone_size: -
d_call: -
cdr3_nt: TGTGCCAGCAGTGTCGGATCCAAAGGTGGCTACACCTTC
cdr3_aa: CASSVGSKGGYTF

j_call: TRBJ1-6
v_call: TRBV6-6
clone_size: -
d_call: TRBD1
cdr3_nt: TGTGCCAGCAGCCAGGGGGCCGAAAATTCACCCCTCCACTTT
cdr3_aa: CASSQGAENSPLHF

j_call: TRBJ1-2
v_call: TRBV6-1
clone_size: -
d_call: -
cdr3_nt: TGTGCCAGCAGTGAGAGGGGTTCGGATGGCTACACCTTC
cdr3_aa: CASSERGSDGYTF

j_call: TRBJ1-3
v_call: TRBV6-1
clone_size: -
d_call: TRBD1
cdr3_nt: TGTGCCAGCAGTGAACGGGGACAGGTTACCCACACCATATATTTT
cdr3_aa: CASSERGQVTHTIYF

j_call: TRBJ2-5
v_call: TRBV7-6
clone_size: few
d_call: TRBD2
cdr3_nt: TGTGCCAGCAGCCAGACCACTAGCGGGGCAAAAGAGACCCAGTACTTC
cdr3_aa: CASSQTTSGAKETQYF

j_call: TRBJ1-4
v_call: TRBV3-1/TRBV3-2
clone_size: once
d_call: TRBD1
cdr3_nt: TGTGCCAGCAGCCAAGGGGACAGGGTGGATGAAAAACTGTTTTTT
cdr3_aa: CASSQGDRVDEKLFF

j_call: TRBJ2-4
v_call: TRBV28
clone_size: -
d_call: TRBD1
cdr3_nt: TGTGCCAGCAGTTTCCCGGACAGGGGAATCGGCAAAAACATTCAGTACTTC
cdr3_aa: CASSFPDRGIGKNIQYF

j_call: TRBJ1-4
v_call: TRBV28
clone_size: -
d_call: -
cdr3_nt: TGTGCCAGCAGTAATCAGGGGAGGGTTGAAAAACTGTTTTTT
cdr3_aa: CASSNQGRVEKLFF

j_call: TRBJ2-2
v_call: TRBV5-1
clone_size: few
d_call: TRBD2
cdr3_nt: TGCGCCAGCAGCTCGTCTAGCGGGAGGAACACCGGGGAGCTGTTTTTT
cdr3_aa: CASSSSSGRNTGELFF

j_call: TRBJ1-6
v_call: TRBV5-4
clone_size: -
d_call: TRBD1
cdr3_nt: TGTGCCAGCAGCTCCGACAGGGGCTATAATTCACCCCTCCACTTT
cdr3_aa: CASSSDRGYNSPLHF

j_call: TRBJ2-7
v_call: TRBV5-8
clone_size: -
d_call: -
cdr3_nt: TGTGCCAGCAGCTTGGAAGGGAGCTCCTACGAGCAGTACTTC
cdr3_aa: CASSLEGSSYEQYF

j_call: TRBJ1-2
v_call: TRBV28
clone_size: -
d_call: -
cdr3_nt: TGTGCCAGCAGTTCGGACCGTTATGGCTACACCTTC
cdr3_aa: CASSSDRYGYTF

j_call: TRBJ1-5
v_call: TRBV6-5
clone_size: -
d_call: -
cdr3_nt: TGTGCCAGCAGCTCCCGGGGGGGCGGCAATCAGCCCCAGCATTTT
cdr3_aa: CASSSRGGGNQPQHF

j_call: TRBJ2-1
v_call: TRBV7-2
clone_size: -
d_call: TRBD2
cdr3_nt: TGTGCCAGCAGCTTATATCGGACTAGCGGGCTAGGCTCCTACAATGAGCAGTTCTTC
cdr3_aa: CASSLYRTSGLGSYNEQFF

j_call: TRBJ1-1
v_call: TRBV6-2/TRBV6-3
clone_size: -
d_call: -
cdr3_nt: TGTGCCAGCAGTCAACTGGGACGGAGCACTGAAGCTTTCTTT
cdr3_aa: CASSQLGRSTEAFF

j_call: TRBJ2-7
v_call: TRBV7-2
clone_size: -
d_call: -
cdr3_nt: TGTGCCAGCAGCTTAGAAGGCAACGGGCTCTACGAGCAGTACTTC
cdr3_aa: CASSLEGNGLYEQYF

j_call: TRBJ2-7
v_call: TRBV7-7
clone_size: -
d_call: TRBD1
cdr3_nt: TGTGCTAGCAGCTTAGACCGGGACAGGGGGTTCTACGAGCAGTACTTC
cdr3_aa: CASSLDRDRGFYEQYF

j_call: TRBJ1-6
v_call: TRBV14
clone_size: -
d_call: TRBD1
cdr3_nt: TGTGCCAGCAGTTACGACAGGGTTTATTCACCCCTCCACTTT
cdr3_aa: CASSYDRVYSPLHF

j_call: TRBJ2-7
v_call: TRBV5-5
clone_size: -
d_call: -
cdr3_nt: TGTGCCAGCAGACGGACCCCCTCCTACGAGCAGTACTTC
cdr3_aa: CASRRTPSYEQYF

j_call: TRBJ1-1
v_call: TRBV5-1
clone_size: few
d_call: TRBD1
cdr3_nt: TGCGCCAGCAGCTTGGGGGGACAGGTGAACACTGAAGCTTTCTTT
cdr3_aa: CASSLGGQVNTEAFF

j_call: TRBJ1-2
v_call: TRBV7-2
clone_size: -
d_call: -
cdr3_nt: TGTGCCAGCGCGGGGTCCTGGACTAGCCTCTATGGCTACACCTTC
cdr3_aa: CASAGSWTSLYGYTF

j_call: TRBJ2-6
v_call: TRBV7-2
clone_size: -
d_call: -
cdr3_nt: TGTGCCAGCAGCCCCTCCCTAGCGAGGGGGGCCAACGTCCTGACTTTC
cdr3_aa: CASSPSLARGANVLTF

j_call: TRBJ1-1
v_call: TRBV28
clone_size: -
d_call: -
cdr3_nt: TGTGCCAGCAGTTTAGGGGGGGCGCGTGGGACTGAAGCTTTCTTT
cdr3_aa: CASSLGGARGTEAFF

j_call: TRBJ1-5
v_call: TRBV3-1/TRBV3-2
clone_size: -
d_call: -
cdr3_nt: TGTGCCAGCAGCCAACTCGGCAATCAGCCCCAGCATTTT
cdr3_aa: CASSQLGNQPQHF

j_call: TRBJ2-1
v_call: TRBV19
clone_size: once
d_call: TRBD1
cdr3_nt: TGTGCCAGCAGTGACAGGGGCTACAATGAGCAGTTCTTC
cdr3_aa: CASSDRGYNEQFF

j_call: TRBJ1-4
v_call: TRBV6-6
clone_size: -
d_call: -
cdr3_nt: TGTGCCAGCAAGCAGGGTGGCACTAATGAAAAACTGTTTTTT
cdr3_aa: CASKQGGTNEKLFF

j_call: TRBJ1-6
v_call: TRBV4-1
clone_size: -
d_call: -
cdr3_nt: TGCGCCAGCCGGGGGACTTATAATTCACCCCTCCACTTT
cdr3_aa: CASRGTYNSPLHF

j_call: TRBJ2-3
v_call: TRBV11-2
clone_size: -
d_call: -
cdr3_nt: TGTGCCAGCAGCTCCCAGGGGACTACCACAGATACGCAGTATTTT
cdr3_aa: CASSSQGTTTDTQYF

j_call: TRBJ2-1
v_call: TRBV7-8
clone_size: -
d_call: TRBD1
cdr3_nt: TGTGCCAGCAGCTCCGGCCCGGGACAGGGCGCGGATGAGCAGTTCTTC
cdr3_aa: CASSSGPGQGADEQFF

j_call: TRBJ2-7
v_call: TRBV11-2
clone_size: -
d_call: -
cdr3_nt: TGTGCCAGCAGCTTAGGATTCTGGGGGTACGAGCAGTACTTC
cdr3_aa: CASSLGFWGYEQYF

j_call: TRBJ1-5
v_call: TRBV7-9
clone_size: -
d_call: TRBD1
cdr3_nt: TGTGCCAGCAGCTTAGTAAGGACAGGGGGAGGGAGACAGCCCCAGCATTTT
cdr3_aa: CASSLVRTGGGRQPQHF

j_call: TRBJ2-4
v_call: TRBV19
clone_size: -
d_call: -
cdr3_nt: TGTGCCAGTAGTGCCTGGACGGACCTAAACATTCAGTACTTC
cdr3_aa: CASSAWTDLNIQYF

j_call: TRBJ1-2
v_call: TRBV30
clone_size: few
d_call: -
cdr3_nt: TGTGCCTGGAGTGTTAGTGGGGTTGACTACACCTTC
cdr3_aa: CAWSVSGVDYTF

j_call: TRBJ1-2
v_call: TRBV29-1
clone_size: -
d_call: TRBD1
cdr3_nt: TGCAGCGTTGAAGGGGGGGACAGGGCAAACTATGGCTACACCTTC
cdr3_aa: CSVEGGDRANYGYTF

j_call: TRBJ2-6
v_call: TRBV4-3
clone_size: -
d_call: -
cdr3_nt: TGCGCCAGCAGCCAGGCCTTGAACAGACCTCTCTCTGGGGCCAACGTCCTGACTTTC
cdr3_aa: CASSQALNRPLSGANVLTF

j_call: TRBJ2-7
v_call: TRBV19
clone_size: -
d_call: TRBD1
cdr3_nt: TGTGCCAGCCAGTCCCGACAGGGCTACGAGCAGTACTTC
cdr3_aa: CASQSRQGYEQYF

j_call: TRBJ1-2
v_call: TRBV7-2
clone_size: -
d_call: TRBD1
cdr3_nt: TGTGCCAGCAGCCACGACAGGGGGAGTAACTATGGCTACACCTTC
cdr3_aa: CASSHDRGSNYGYTF

j_call: TRBJ2-7
v_call: TRBV7-2
clone_size: -
d_call: -
cdr3_nt: TGTGCCAGCAGCGTCACGAGTCTCTCTCCTTACGAGCAGTACTTC
cdr3_aa: CASSVTSLSPYEQYF

j_call: TRBJ2-1
v_call: TRBV11-1
clone_size: -
d_call: -
cdr3_nt: TGTGCCAGCAGCTCTACAAGGGGAGCTACAGAGGAGTTCTTC
cdr3_aa: CASSSTRGATEEFF

j_call: TRBJ1-5
v_call: TRBV28
clone_size: -
d_call: -
cdr3_nt: TGTGCCAGCAGTTCCCGGACCGAGTATAGCAATCAGCCCCAGCATTTT
cdr3_aa: CASSSRTEYSNQPQHF

j_call: TRBJ2-1
v_call: TRBV7-3
clone_size: -
d_call: -
cdr3_nt: TGTGCCAGCAGTTTACAGCCGACGGGAGAGTCCTACAATGAGCAGTTCTTC
cdr3_aa: CASSLQPTGESYNEQFF

j_call: TRBJ1-2
v_call: TRBV19
clone_size: -
d_call: -
cdr3_nt: TGTGCCAGTAAGGAGGGGGGCGACTATGGCTACACCTTC
cdr3_aa: CASKEGGDYGYTF

j_call: TRBJ2-1
v_call: TRBV6-5
clone_size: -
d_call: -
cdr3_nt: TGTGCCAGCAGTTACTCGACCAGCAAGGGTGAGCAGTTCTTC
cdr3_aa: CASSYSTSKGEQFF

j_call: TRBJ1-5
v_call: TRBV27
clone_size: -
d_call: -
cdr3_nt: TGTGCCAGCAGCTTATCGTTTCCCCATAGCAATCAGCCCCAGCATTTT
cdr3_aa: CASSLSFPHSNQPQHF

j_call: TRBJ1-3
v_call: TRBV3-1/TRBV3-2
clone_size: -
d_call: -
cdr3_nt: TGTGCCAGCAGCCAAGGGGCGGGCTCTGGAAACACCATATATTTT
cdr3_aa: CASSQGAGSGNTIYF

j_call: TRBJ1-2
v_call: TRBV7-2
clone_size: -
d_call: -
cdr3_nt: TGTGCCAGCAGCCCCGTGGAGGGCTTGGTAGGCTACACCTTC
cdr3_aa: CASSPVEGLVGYTF